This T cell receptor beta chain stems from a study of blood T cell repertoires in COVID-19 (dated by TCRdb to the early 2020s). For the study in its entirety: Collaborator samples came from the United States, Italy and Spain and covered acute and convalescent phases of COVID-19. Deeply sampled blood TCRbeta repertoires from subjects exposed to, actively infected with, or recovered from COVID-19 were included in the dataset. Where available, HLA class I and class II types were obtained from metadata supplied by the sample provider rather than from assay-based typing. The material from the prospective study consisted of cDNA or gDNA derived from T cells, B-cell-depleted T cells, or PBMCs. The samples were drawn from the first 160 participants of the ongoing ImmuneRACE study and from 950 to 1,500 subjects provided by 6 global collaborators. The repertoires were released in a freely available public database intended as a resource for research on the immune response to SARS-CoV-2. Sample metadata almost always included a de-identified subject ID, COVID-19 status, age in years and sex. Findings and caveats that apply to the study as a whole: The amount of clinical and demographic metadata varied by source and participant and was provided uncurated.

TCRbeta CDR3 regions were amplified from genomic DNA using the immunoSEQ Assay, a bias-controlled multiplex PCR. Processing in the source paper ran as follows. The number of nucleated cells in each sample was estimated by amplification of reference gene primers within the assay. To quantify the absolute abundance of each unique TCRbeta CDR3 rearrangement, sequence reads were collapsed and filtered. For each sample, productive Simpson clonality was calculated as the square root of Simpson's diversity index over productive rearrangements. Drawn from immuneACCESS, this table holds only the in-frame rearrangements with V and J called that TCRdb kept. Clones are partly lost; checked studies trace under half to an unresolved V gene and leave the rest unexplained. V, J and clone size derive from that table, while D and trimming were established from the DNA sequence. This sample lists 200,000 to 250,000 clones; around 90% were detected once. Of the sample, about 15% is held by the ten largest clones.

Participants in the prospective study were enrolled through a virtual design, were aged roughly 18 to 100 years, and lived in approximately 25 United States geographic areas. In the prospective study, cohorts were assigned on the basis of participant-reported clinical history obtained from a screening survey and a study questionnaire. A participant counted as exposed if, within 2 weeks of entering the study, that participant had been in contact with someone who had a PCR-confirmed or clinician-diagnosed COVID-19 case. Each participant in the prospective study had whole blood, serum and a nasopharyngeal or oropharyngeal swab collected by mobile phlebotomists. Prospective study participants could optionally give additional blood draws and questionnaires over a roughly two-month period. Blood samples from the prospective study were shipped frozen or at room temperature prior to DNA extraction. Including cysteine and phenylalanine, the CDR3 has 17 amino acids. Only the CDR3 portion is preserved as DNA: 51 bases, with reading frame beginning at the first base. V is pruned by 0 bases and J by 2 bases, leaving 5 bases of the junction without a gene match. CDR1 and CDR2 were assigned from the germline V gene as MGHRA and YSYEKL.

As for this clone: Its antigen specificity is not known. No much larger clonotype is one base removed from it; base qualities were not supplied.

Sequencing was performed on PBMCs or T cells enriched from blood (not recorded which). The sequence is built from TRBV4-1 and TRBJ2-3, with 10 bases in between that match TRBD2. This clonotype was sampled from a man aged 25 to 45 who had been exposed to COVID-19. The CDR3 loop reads CASSQEITSGVTDTQYF. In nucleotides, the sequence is TGCGCCAGCAGCCAAGAGATTACTAGCGGGGTCACAGATACGCAGTATTTT.